These 13 T cell receptor beta chains share one sample of origin, sequenced in a study of T cell repertoires in cytomegalovirus infection. TCRdb re-derived calls from the reads in MiXCR, one entry per CDR3 protein. The table shows 110,000 to 150,000 distinct CDR3 sequences, with roughly 6% occurring only once. Sequences were obtained from PBMCs. The receptors stem from a human donor in good health (CMV status not recorded). Some clones in this sample may be carry-over from other donors' samples.

This clonotype was counted a few times. The chain links TRBV19 to TRBJ2-7; D might be TRBD1 (6 bases). The germline V and J ends were trimmed by 3 bases and 1 base, with 10 bases remaining between them. Germline V gene lookup returns CDR1 LNHDA and CDR2 SQIVND (reference sequence). This CDR3 is 14 amino acids long. This CDR3 reads CASSISGQSYEQYF. The DNA for the CDR3 is TGTGCCAGTAGTATCTCCGGACAGTCCTACGAGCAGTACTTC.

A note on this clonotype: This may be a read error, as it is one base from a much larger clone. The genes are TRBV20-1 and TRBJ1-5; 7 bases line up with TRBD1. CDR3 length: 16 residues. CDR1 and CDR2 (germline): DFQATT, SNEGSKA (reference sequence). Written as DNA, the CDR3 is TGCAGTGCCATCCTACAGGGGAGAGGGATTAATCAGCCCCCGCATTTT. It translates to CSAILQGRGINQPPHF.

This clonotype was seen repeatedly, ten times or more. The chain links TRBV29-1 to TRBJ1-1; tentative D call: TRBD1 (5 bases). The CDR3 runs 12 residues. Trimming removed 6 bases at V and 6 bases at J, with 14 bases between. Germline V gene sequence: CDR1 SQVTM, CDR2 ANQGSEA. CDR3 nucleotide sequence: TGCAGCGTGATCCAGGGCAGGGCTGAAGCTTTCTTT. Translating it yields CSVIQGRAEAFF.

This clonotype showed up many times. This chain connects TRBV7-2 to TRBJ1-6, with a possible D match to TRBD1 (5 bases). V shed 1 base and J shed 7 bases, with 11 bases lying between them. The CDR3 length is 15 residues. Per the germline V gene, CDR1 is SGHTA and CDR2 is FQGNSA. Here the CDR3 DNA reads TGTGCCAGCAGCTTAGATCCGGGGGGGAATTCACCCCTCCACTTT. It codes for CASSLDPGGNSPLHF.

The chain employs TRBV3-1 and TRBJ2-1, with 8 bases lining up with TRBD2. The germline CDR1 and CDR2 sequences are LGHDT and YNNKEL (reference sequence). CDR3 length: 16 amino acids. With V trimmed by 0 bases and J by 4 bases, 5 bases remained unmatched. The CDR3 DNA reads TGTGCCAGCAGCCAAGAGGGACTAGGCGGGTACAATGAGCAGTTCTTC. Amino acids: CASSQEGLGGYNEQFF.

The sample holds many counts of this clonotype. The rearrangement uses TRBV20-1 and TRBJ2-3; TRBD1 might be the D (5 bases). This CDR3 has 17 residues. Germline V gives CDR1 DFQATT, CDR2 SNEGSKA (reference sequence). V was trimmed by 0 bases and J by 2 bases, leaving 18 bases between them. This chain's CDR3 is CSARDMGRAFITDTQYF. DNA of the CDR3: TGCAGTGCTAGAGATATGGGCAGGGCTTTTATCACAGATACGCAGTATTTT.

The CDR3 protein is CASSLGPGQPNTEAFF. CDR3 bases: TGTGCCAGCAGCCTCGGCCCAGGACAGCCGAACACTGAAGCTTTCTTT. This chain uses TRBV3-1 with TRBJ1-1; D perhaps matches TRBD1 (6 bases). V lost 4 bases to trimming and J lost 1 base, with 16 bases between them. CDR1 and CDR2 (germline): LGHDT, YNNKEL (reference sequence). This CDR3 spans 16 amino acids.

This clonotype was recorded at least ten times. This rearrangement joins TRBV7-2 to TRBJ2-5; perhaps TRBD2 as D (6 bases). CDR3 length: 13 residues. From germline, CDR1 is SGHTA and CDR2 FQGNSA. V was cut by 5 bases and J by 5 bases, with 12 bases left in between. The CDR3 DNA reads TGTGCCAGCAGCCTTCTAGCGCTTGAGACCCAGTACTTC. This sequence encodes CASSLLALETQYF. Together with reference TRBV7-2 and TRBJ2-5, the CDR3 gives the full variable domain: GAGVSQSPSNKVTEKGKDVELRCDPISGHTALYWYRQSLGQGLEFLIYFQGNSAPDKSGLPSDRFSAERTGGSVSTLTIQRTQQEDSAVYLCASSLLALETQYFGPGTRLLVL.

The sample holds many counts of this clonotype. The chain uses TRBV7-2 and TRBJ2-3; D not resolved. V lost 1 base and J 1 base, leaving 3 bases between the germline ends. The CDR3 sequence is 13 residues long. Germline V CDR1 and CDR2: SGHTA, FQGNSA. The CDR3 spells CASSLEGTDTQYF. The CDR3 nucleotides read TGTGCCAGCAGCTTAGAGGGCACAGATACGCAGTATTTT.

In this sample, this clonotype turned up many times. The rearrangement links TRBV3-1 to TRBJ1-2; D uncertain. V lost 0 bases and J lost 4, with 12 bases in between. CDR1 is LGHDT, CDR2 YNNKEL, per germline (reference sequence). CDR3 length: 15 amino acids. The CDR3 loop is CASSQDWNQAYGYTF. The CDR3 nucleotides are TGTGCCAGCAGCCAAGATTGGAATCAGGCCTATGGCTACACCTTC.

There are many counts of this clonotype. J is TRBJ2-7 and V is TRBV6-2 or TRBV6-3, with D possibly TRBD2 on 5 matching bases. This CDR3 has 15 amino acids. Per the germline V gene, CDR1 is MNHEY and CDR2 is SVGEGT. V lost 8 bases, J lost 3 bases, and 20 bases lay in between. The CDR3 loop reads CASRLTGGDFYEQYF. The CDR3 nucleotides read TGTGCCAGCCGCCTAACCGGAGGTGATTTCTACGAGCAGTACTTC.

This clonotype has at least ten counts. J is TRBJ1-1 and V is TRBV7-2, with a tentative D call TRBD1 (6 bases). This CDR3 is 15 amino acids long. CDR1 is SGHTA, CDR2 FQGNSA, per germline. V lost 3 bases, J lost 4 bases, and 15 bases lay in between. The CDR3 is CASSLTGLSSTEAFF. CDR3 DNA sequence: TGTGCCAGCAGCTTGACAGGTTTATCGAGCACTGAAGCTTTCTTT.

This clonotype was seen ten or more times. This chain uses TRBV7-9 with TRBJ1-1; the D is unclear. CDR1 SEHNR and CDR2 FQNEAQ come from the germline V gene (reference sequence). The CDR3 runs to 13 residues. Trimming pared 5 bases from V and 2 bases from J, leaving 9 bases between. The CDR3 sequence is CASSPSGNTEAFF. The CDR3 DNA reads as TGTGCCAGCAGCCCCTCGGGTAACACTGAAGCTTTCTTT.